These 13 T cell receptor beta chains originate from one sample sequenced in a study of siplizumab effects on memory and regulatory T cells. This table comes from immunoSEQ multiplex PCR, and its TCRdb copy is limited to in-frame clones, with some not included. Of 110,000 or so clones listed, around 93% were seen once; the top ten hold about 0.32%. Sequenced material: CD4+ T cells sorted from blood. The origin of the receptors is a human donor in good health.

The gene calls are TRBV9 and TRBJ2-5; D is ambiguous. V was clipped by 0 bases and J by 4 bases, with 10 bases between them. From germline, CDR1 is SGDLS and CDR2 YYNGEE. The CDR3 is 14 amino acids. The CDR3 DNA reads as TGTGCCAGCAGCGTAGGAACCATGGGAGAGACCCAGTACTTC. This translates into CASSVGTMGETQYF.

This chain connects TRBV5-6 to TRBJ2-4, with no clear D. The CDR3 runs 13 residues. V gave up 1 base and J gave up 15 bases, with 17 bases separating them. Germline loops: CDR1 SGHDT, CDR2 YYEEEE. The CDR3 DNA reads TGTGCCAGCAGCTTGTCTTTGGTTTCAATACTGTACTTC. Its protein product is CASSLSLVSILYF.

This chain connects TRBV5-1 to TRBJ1-1; unclear D gene. The V end was cut by 0 bases, the J end by 5 bases, with 11 bases between. The CDR3 extends over 14 amino acids. Germline V CDR1 and CDR2: SGHRS, YFSETQ. The CDR3 loop is CASSLVTPGTEAFF. The CDR3 DNA sequence: TGCGCCAGCAGCTTGGTAACTCCGGGGACTGAAGCTTTCTTT.

The chain joins TRBV2 to TRBJ2-7, with D uncertain. The germline V gene encodes CDR1 SNHLY and CDR2 FYNNEI. The V end lost 3 bases, the J end lost 3 bases, and 12 bases lay between the germline ends. The CDR3 is 14 amino acids. In DNA form, the CDR3 reads TGTGCCAGCAGTGAGAGGTATCCGGACTACGAGCAGTACTTC. This codes for CASSERYPDYEQYF.

DNA of the CDR3: TGTGCCAGCTCACCTAGGGACATCTACGAGCAGTACTTC. This encodes CASSPRDIYEQYF. V and J are TRBV18 and TRBJ2-7, with a possible D match to TRBD1 (6 bases). Germline V CDR1 and CDR2: KGHSH, LQKENI. The CDR3 is 13 amino acids. V lost 3 bases to trimming and J lost 3 bases, with 9 bases between them.

The chain links TRBV30 to TRBJ2-5, with D possibly being TRBD1 or TRBD2 (6 bases each). V gave up 4 bases and J gave up 4 bases, with 10 bases separating them. There are 12 residues in the CDR3. Germline V gene data show CDR1 as GTSNPN and CDR2 as SVGIG (reference sequence). In DNA form, the CDR3 reads TGTGCCTGGAATGGGGGGCCAGAGACCCAGTACTTC. It yields the protein CAWNGGPETQYF.

This clone was detected once. This rearrangement joins TRBV10-3 to TRBJ2-5, with 11 bases identical to TRBD2. Looked up from germline, CDR1 is ENHRY and CDR2 is SYGVKD. The J segment lost 3 bases and the V segment lost 3 bases, leaving 3 bases of the junction unmatched. The CDR3 is 15 amino acids. CDR3 residues: CAISDLTSGKETQYF. The DNA for the CDR3 is TGTGCCATCAGTGACTTGACTAGCGGGAAAGAGACCCAGTACTTC.

V usage is TRBV6-1 and J usage is TRBJ1-2, with TRBD1 as a possible D gene (6 bases). With 2 bases removed from V and 6 bases from J, the gap between germline ends came to 7 bases. The CDR3 contains 12 residues. The germline V gene has CDR1 MNHNS and CDR2 SASEGT. The CDR3 coding sequence is TGTGCCAGCAGTGAACACAGGGATGGCTACACCTTC. Translation: CASSEHRDGYTF.

V usage is TRBV18 and J usage is TRBJ2-5; possible D gene TRBD2, 5 bases. The V gene lost 8 bases and the J gene lost 5 bases, with 21 bases spanning the gap. The CDR3 extends over 15 amino acids. Germline assignment: CDR1 KGHSH and CDR2 LQKENI. The CDR3, as DNA: TGTGCCAGCAAAATTCGACCGAATCCGGGGGAGACCCAGTACTTC. Translation gives CASKIRPNPGETQYF.

The chain is built from TRBV4-1 and TRBJ2-1, with TRBD2 matching over 8 bases. Germline assignment: CDR1 MGHRA and CDR2 YSYEKL. The CDR3 has 15 residues. With V trimmed by 4 bases and J by 10 bases, 12 bases remained unmatched. The CDR3 region has the DNA TGCGCCAGCAGCCGTGAGCGGGGGAGATATTTCGAGCAGTTCTTC. Translation gives CASSRERGRYFEQFF.

This chain uses TRBV6-5 with TRBJ1-5, with a tentative D call TRBD1 (5 bases). Trimming took 1 base from V and 14 from J, leaving 15 bases between them. The CDR3 is made up of 13 amino acids. The V gene's germline CDR1 is MNHEY and CDR2 SVGAGI. Here the CDR3 reads CASSYFQSGTKHF. CDR3 in DNA: TGTGCCAGCAGTTACTTCCAGTCCGGGACCAAGCATTTT.

The V gene is TRBV6-1, the J gene TRBJ2-1; TRBD2 matches at 11 bases. The CDR3 is 15 residues long. Germline trimming cut 8 bases from V and 7 bases from J; bases unmatched to any gene: 10. Germline CDR1 is MNHNS and CDR2 is SASEGT. The CDR3 bases are TGTGCCAGCCTTAGGTCGGCTAGCGGGAGGAATGAGCAGTTCTTC. This gives the protein CASLRSASGRNEQFF.

The CDR3 DNA reads TGTGCCAGCAGCTTAAGGCGGCGCGGGGGGGTGTCAGATACGCAGTATTTT. This encodes CASSLRRRGGVSDTQYF. V and J are TRBV7-2 and TRBJ2-3; 9 nucleotides align to TRBD2. The germline V gene has CDR1 SGHTA and CDR2 FQGNSA. The V segment lost 2 bases and the J segment 4 bases; nucleotides outside the gene matches: 10. This CDR3 contains 17 residues.